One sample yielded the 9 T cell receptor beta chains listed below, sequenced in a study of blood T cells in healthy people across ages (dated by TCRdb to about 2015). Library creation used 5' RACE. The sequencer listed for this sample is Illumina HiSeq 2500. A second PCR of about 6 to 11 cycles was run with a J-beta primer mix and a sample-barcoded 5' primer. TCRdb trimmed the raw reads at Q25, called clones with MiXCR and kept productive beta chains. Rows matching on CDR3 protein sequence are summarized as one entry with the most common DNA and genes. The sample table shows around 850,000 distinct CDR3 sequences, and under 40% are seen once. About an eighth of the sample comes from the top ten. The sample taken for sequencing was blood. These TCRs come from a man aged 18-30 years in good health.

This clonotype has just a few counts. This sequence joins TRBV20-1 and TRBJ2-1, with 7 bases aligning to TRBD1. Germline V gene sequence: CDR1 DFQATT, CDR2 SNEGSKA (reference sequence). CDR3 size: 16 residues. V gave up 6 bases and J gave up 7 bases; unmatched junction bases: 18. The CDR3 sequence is CSAVHGRGGSQNEQFF. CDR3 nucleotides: TGCAGTGCCGTACACGGGCGAGGGGGCAGTCAGAATGAGCAGTTCTTC.

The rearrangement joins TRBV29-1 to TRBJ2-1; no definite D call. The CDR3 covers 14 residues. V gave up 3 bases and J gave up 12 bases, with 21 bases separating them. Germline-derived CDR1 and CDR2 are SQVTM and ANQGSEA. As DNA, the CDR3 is TGCAGCGTTGATGGCAGGTCCTCCGGCGATGGGCAGTTCTTC. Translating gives CSVDGRSSGDGQFF.

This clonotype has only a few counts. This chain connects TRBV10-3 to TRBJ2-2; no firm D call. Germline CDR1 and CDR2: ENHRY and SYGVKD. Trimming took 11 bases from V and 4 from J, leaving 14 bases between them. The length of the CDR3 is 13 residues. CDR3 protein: CAATPDATGELFF. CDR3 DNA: TGTGCCGCCACTCCCGATGCCACCGGGGAGCTGTTTTTT.

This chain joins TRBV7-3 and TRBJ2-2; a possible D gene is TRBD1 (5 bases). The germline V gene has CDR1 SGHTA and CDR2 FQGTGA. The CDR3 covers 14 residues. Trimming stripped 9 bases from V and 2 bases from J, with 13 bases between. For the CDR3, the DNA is TGTGCCAGTGTGACAGAGCCTAACACCGGGGAGCTGTTTTTT. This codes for CASVTEPNTGELFF.

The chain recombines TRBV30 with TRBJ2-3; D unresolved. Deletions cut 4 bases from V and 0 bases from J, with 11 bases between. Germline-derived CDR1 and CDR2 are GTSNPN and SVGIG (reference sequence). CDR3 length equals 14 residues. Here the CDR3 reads CAWKVGISTDTQYF. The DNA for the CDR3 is TGTGCCTGGAAGGTAGGGATCAGCACAGATACGCAGTATTTT.

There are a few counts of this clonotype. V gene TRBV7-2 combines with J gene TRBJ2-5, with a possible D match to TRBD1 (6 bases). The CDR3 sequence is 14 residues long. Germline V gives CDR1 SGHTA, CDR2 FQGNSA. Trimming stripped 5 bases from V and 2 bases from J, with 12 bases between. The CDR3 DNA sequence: TGTGCCAGCAGCATAAGGACAGCGCAAGAGACCCAGTACTTC. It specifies CASSIRTAQETQYF.

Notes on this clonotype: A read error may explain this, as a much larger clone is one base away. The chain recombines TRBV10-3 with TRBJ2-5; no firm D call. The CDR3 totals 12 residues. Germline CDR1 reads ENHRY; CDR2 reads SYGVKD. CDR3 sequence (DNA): TGTGTCACCGGAAGCCCAAGAGAGACCCAGTACTTC. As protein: CVTGSPRETQYF.

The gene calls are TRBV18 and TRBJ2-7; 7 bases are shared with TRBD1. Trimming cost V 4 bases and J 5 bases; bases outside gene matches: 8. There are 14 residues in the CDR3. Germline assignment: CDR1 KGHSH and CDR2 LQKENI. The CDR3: CASSRNGDRDEQYF. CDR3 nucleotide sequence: TGTGCCAGCTCACGGAACGGCGACAGGGACGAGCAGTACTTC.

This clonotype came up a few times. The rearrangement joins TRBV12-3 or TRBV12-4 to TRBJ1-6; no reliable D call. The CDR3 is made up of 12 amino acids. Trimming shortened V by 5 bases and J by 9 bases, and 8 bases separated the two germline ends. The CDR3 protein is CASSGEGSPLHF. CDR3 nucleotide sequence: TGTGCCAGCAGTGGCGAGGGTTCACCCCTCCACTTT.